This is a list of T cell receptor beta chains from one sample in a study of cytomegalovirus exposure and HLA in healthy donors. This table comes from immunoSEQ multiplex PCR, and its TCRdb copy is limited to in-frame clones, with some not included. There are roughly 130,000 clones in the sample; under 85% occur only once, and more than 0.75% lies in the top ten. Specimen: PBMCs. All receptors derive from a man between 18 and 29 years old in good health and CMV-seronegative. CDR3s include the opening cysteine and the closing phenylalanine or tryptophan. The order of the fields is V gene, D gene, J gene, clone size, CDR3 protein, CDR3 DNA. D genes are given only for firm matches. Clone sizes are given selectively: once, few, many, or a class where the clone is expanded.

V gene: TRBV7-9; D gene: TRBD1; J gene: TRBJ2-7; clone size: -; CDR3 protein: CASSAPGQGAYEQYF; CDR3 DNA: TGTGCCAGCAGCGCCCCGGGACAGGGGGCCTACGAGCAGTACTTC
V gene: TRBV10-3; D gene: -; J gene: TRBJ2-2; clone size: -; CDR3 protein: CAISEQDTGELFF; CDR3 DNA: TGTGCCATCAGTGAGCAGGACACCGGGGAGCTGTTTTTT
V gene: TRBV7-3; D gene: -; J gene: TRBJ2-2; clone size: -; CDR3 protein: CASSVGPNTGELFF; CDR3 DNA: TGTGCCAGCAGCGTGGGGCCCAACACCGGGGAGCTGTTTTTT
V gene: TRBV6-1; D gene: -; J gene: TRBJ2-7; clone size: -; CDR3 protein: CASRPPGSGSYEQYF; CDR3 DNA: TGTGCCAGCAGACCGCCGGGCAGCGGATCCTACGAGCAGTACTTC
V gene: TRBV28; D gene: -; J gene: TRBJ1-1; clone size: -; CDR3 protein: CASSLHLRGAEAFF; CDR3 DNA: TGTGCCAGCAGTTTACACCTCAGGGGCGCTGAAGCTTTCTTT
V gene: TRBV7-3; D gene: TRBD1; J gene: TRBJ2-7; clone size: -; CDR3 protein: CASSTSGGGPYEQYF; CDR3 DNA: TGTGCCAGCTCCACCTCAGGGGGCGGCCCCTACGAGCAGTACTTC
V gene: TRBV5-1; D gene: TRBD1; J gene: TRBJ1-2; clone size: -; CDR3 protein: CASSLGQANYGYTF; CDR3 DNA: TGCGCCAGCAGTTTGGGACAGGCTAACTATGGCTACACCTTC
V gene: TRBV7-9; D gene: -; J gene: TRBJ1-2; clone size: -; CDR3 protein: CASSLVQNQANYGYTF; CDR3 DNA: TGTGCCAGCAGCTTAGTGCAGAATCAAGCTAACTATGGCTACACCTTC
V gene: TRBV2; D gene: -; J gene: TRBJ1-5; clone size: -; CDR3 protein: CASSEGHYSNQPQHF; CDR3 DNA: TGTGCCAGCAGTGAAGGACATTATAGCAATCAGCCCCAGCATTTT
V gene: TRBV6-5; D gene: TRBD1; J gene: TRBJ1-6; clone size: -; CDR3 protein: CASRDRVNSPLHF; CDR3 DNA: TGTGCCAGCAGGGACAGGGTAAATTCACCCCTCCACTTT
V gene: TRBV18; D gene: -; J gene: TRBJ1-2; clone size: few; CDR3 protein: CASSETQGYGYTF; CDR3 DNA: TGTGCCAGCTCTGAGACTCAGGGCTATGGCTACACCTTC
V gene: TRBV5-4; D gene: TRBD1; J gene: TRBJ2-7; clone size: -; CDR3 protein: CASSPYTGALSYEQYF; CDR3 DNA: TGTGCCAGCAGCCCATATACAGGGGCTCTCTCCTACGAGCAGTACTTC
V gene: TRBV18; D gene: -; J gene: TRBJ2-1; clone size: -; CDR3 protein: CASSPAGTRVYNEQFF; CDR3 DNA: TGTGCCAGCTCACCAGCCGGGACACGGGTATACAATGAGCAGTTCTTC
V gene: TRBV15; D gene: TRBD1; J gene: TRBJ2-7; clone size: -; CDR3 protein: CATSRGQGGYEQYF; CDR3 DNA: TGTGCCACCAGCAGAGGACAGGGGGGGTACGAGCAGTACTTC
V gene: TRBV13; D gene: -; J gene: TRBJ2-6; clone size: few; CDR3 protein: CASSLLSGANVLTF; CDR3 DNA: TGTGCCAGCAGCTTACTCTCTGGGGCCAACGTCCTGACTTTC